This TCR beta chain stems from a study of T cell repertoires in cytomegalovirus infection. Study as a whole: The public TCR beta signatures pointed to both CMV infection and matching HLA type. Study-wide results and limits: Carriage of CMV together with the relevant HLA was identifiable through cumulative public TCR beta family frequency. Clonotype analysis showed dominance of the ex vivo response by HLA-C-restricted CMV-specific TCR beta clonotypes.

The CDR3 spans 13 residues. V was cut by 1 base and J by 6 bases, with 10 bases left in between. The germline V gene encodes CDR1 SGHDN and CDR2 FVKESK. Using its own MiXCR run on the reads, TCRdb lists one record per CDR3 protein. The sample comprises about 130,000 distinct CDR3 sequences, more than 7% of which are singletons, and roughly a tenth rests with the top ten. Note on this clonotype: Its antigen is not known.

The sample consisted of PBMCs. The receptor was derived from a human donor in good health (CMV status not recorded). Some clones in this sample may be carry-over from other donors' samples. The rearrangement links TRBV14 to TRBJ2-7; no reliable D call. CDR3 protein: CASSQVEGSEQYF. The CDR3 DNA reads TGTGCCAGCAGCCAAGTAGAAGGATCCGAGCAGTACTTC.